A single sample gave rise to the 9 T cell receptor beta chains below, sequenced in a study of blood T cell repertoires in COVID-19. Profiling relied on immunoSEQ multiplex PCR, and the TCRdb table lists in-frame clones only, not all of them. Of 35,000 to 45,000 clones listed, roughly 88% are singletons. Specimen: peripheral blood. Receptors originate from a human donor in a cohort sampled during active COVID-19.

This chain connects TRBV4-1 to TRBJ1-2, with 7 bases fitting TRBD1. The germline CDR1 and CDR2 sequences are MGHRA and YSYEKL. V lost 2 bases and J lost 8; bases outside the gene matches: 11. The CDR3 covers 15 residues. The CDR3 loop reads CASSQTGTVANGYTF. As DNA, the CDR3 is TGCGCCAGCAGCCAAACGGGGACAGTCGCAAACGGCTACACCTTC.

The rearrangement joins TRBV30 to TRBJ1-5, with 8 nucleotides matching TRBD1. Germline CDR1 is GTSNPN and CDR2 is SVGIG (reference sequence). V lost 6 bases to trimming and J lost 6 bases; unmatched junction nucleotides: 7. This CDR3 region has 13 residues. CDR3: CACNTGGGQPQHF. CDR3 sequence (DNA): TGTGCCTGCAATACAGGGGGGGGTCAGCCCCAGCATTTT.

The CDR3 coding sequence is TGCGCCAGCATGGGACAGGGTGCGCACGAGCAGTACTTC. Translated, it gives CASMGQGAHEQYF. The genes are TRBV10-2 and TRBJ2-7; 9 bases map to TRBD1. V was clipped by 7 bases and J by 5 bases; unmatched bases: 6. The CDR3 length is 13 residues. CDR1 and CDR2 (germline): WSHSY, SAAADI.

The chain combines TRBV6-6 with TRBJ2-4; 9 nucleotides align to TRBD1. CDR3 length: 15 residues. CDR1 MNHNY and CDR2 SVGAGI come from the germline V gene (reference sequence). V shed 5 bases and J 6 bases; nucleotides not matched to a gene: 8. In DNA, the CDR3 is TGTGCCAGCAGTGGCGCACAGGGGGCGGGAAACATTCAGTACTTC. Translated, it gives CASSGAQGAGNIQYF.

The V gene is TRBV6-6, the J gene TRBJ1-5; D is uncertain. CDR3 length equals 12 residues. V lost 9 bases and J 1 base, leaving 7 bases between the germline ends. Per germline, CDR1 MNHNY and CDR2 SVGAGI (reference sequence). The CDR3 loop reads CASKPSNQPQHF. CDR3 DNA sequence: TGTGCCAGTAAGCCCAGCAATCAGCCCCAGCATTTT.

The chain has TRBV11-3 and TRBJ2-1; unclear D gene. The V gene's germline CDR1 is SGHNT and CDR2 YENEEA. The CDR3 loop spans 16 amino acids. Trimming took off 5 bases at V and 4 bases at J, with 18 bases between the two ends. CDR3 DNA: TGTGCCAGCAGCCCGACGGTCCAGGCTCTGTACAATGAGCAGTTCTTC. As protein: CASSPTVQALYNEQFF.

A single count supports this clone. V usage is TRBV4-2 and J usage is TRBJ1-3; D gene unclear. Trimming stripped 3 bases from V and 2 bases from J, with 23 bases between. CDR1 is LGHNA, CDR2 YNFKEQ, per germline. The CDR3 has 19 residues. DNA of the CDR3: TGTGCCAGCAGCCAGCTACTTGTAGGCGGGAGTGTTACTGGAAACACCATATATTTT. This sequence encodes CASSQLLVGGSVTGNTIYF.

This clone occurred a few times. CDR3 in DNA: TGTGCCTGGAGTGGAGGGAGCAATCAGCCCCAGCATTTT. It is translated as CAWSGGSNQPQHF. The rearrangement joins TRBV30 to TRBJ1-5, with D unresolved. The CDR3 has 13 residues. Germline loops: CDR1 GTSNPN, CDR2 SVGIG (reference sequence). The ends were cut back, 1 base at V and 1 base at J, with 5 bases in the middle.

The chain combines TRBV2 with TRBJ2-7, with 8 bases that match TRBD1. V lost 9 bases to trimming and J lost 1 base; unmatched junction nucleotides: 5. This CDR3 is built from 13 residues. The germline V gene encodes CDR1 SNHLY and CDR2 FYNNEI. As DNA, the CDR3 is TGTGCCAGTAGCCGGGACAGGTCCTACGAGCAGTACTTC. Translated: CASSRDRSYEQYF.